The 13 T cell receptor beta chains given below trace back to one sample, sequenced in a study of blood T cell repertoires in COVID-19. The protocol was immunoSEQ multiplex PCR, while the TCRdb copy is restricted to in-frame clones and leaves out a portion. Among 80,000 to 100,000 clones listed, about 74% were seen once. The specimen was peripheral blood. Receptor source: a man aged 65 to 79 with COVID-19, enrolled during active disease.

This chain connects TRBV6-5 to TRBJ1-1, with D possibly TRBD1 on 5 matching bases. V lost 1 base, J lost 1 base, and 7 bases lay in between. The germline V gene encodes CDR1 MNHEY and CDR2 SVGAGI. The length of the CDR3 is 14 residues. In nucleotides, the CDR3 is TGTGCCAGCAGTTACTTTACAGGGAACACTGAAGCTTTCTTT. This codes for CASSYFTGNTEAFF.

The DNA for the CDR3 is TGTGCCAGCTCAAGGCCCTTGGGCGGGACGGAGCAGTACTTC. Its translation is CASSRPLGGTEQYF. The V call is TRBV18, the J call TRBJ2-7; D perhaps matches TRBD2 (6 bases). Germline CDR1 is KGHSH and CDR2 is LQKENI. The V and J ends lost 5 bases and 7 bases respectively, with 18 bases between them. The CDR3 extends over 14 amino acids.

This clone was detected a few times. This rearrangement joins TRBV25-1 to TRBJ2-7, with TRBD2 matching 8 bases. The CDR3 covers 14 residues. V was pared by 2 bases and J by 7 bases, with 7 bases of the junction left unmatched. Germline CDR1 is MGHDK and CDR2 is SYGVNS. The CDR3 protein is CASSEPGGLREQYF. The CDR3 nucleotides read TGTGCCAGCAGTGAACCGGGAGGGTTAAGGGAGCAGTACTTC.

The chain couples TRBV10-3 to TRBJ2-1; 12 bases fit TRBD2. The CDR3 sequence is 16 residues long. The J segment lost 5 bases and the V segment lost 2 bases, leaving 4 bases of the junction unmatched. Germline values: CDR1 ENHRY, CDR2 SYGVKD. CDR3 region: CAISEKRTSGDNEQFF. CDR3 DNA: TGTGCCATCAGTGAGAAGAGGACTAGCGGGGACAATGAGCAGTTCTTC.

The chain combines TRBV6-5 with TRBJ2-5; 10 positions agree with TRBD1. This CDR3 is 14 amino acids long. V lost 6 bases, J lost 7 bases, and 8 bases stayed unmatched. Germline V gene lookup returns CDR1 MNHEY and CDR2 SVGAGI. As DNA, the CDR3 is TGTGCCAGCAGCCCGACAGGGGGCGCGGGGACCCAGTACTTC. Translated: CASSPTGGAGTQYF.

The genes are TRBV9 and TRBJ2-1; 8 bases map to TRBD2. Germline V CDR1 and CDR2: SGDLS, YYNGEE. The trim removed 7 bases at V and 10 bases at J, leaving 19 bases unmatched. This CDR3 is built from 16 residues. The CDR3 DNA follows: TGTGCCAGCGCGGGGTTGGGAACTAGCGGAAAAAGCGAGCAGTTCTTC. Amino acids: CASAGLGTSGKSEQFF.

The rearrangement uses TRBV27 and TRBJ1-5, with 7 nucleotides matching TRBD1. V gave up 7 bases and J gave up 0 bases; unmatched junction bases: 9. Germline CDR1 and CDR2: MNHEY and SMNVEV (reference sequence). CDR3 length: 16 amino acids. CDR3 protein: CASKDRSLYSNQPQHF. In nucleotides, the CDR3 is TGTGCCAGCAAGGACAGGTCCCTCTATAGCAATCAGCCCCAGCATTTT.

The J gene is TRBJ2-7, the V gene TRBV28; D perhaps matches TRBD2 (5 bases). V shed 1 base and J shed 3 bases, with 7 bases lying between them. Germline V gives CDR1 MDHEN, CDR2 SYDVKM. This CDR3 is 13 amino acids long. DNA for the CDR3: TGTGCCAGCAGTTTATTGGGGAGCTACGAGCAGTACTTC. Its protein is CASSLLGSYEQYF.

The chain joins TRBV5-4 to TRBJ1-5; D remains unclear. The V and J ends lost 0 bases and 0 bases respectively, with 7 bases between them. From germline, CDR1 is SGHNT and CDR2 YYREEE (reference sequence). The length of the CDR3 is 15 residues. The CDR3 region has the DNA TGTGCCAGCAGCTTGGCCGGTTATAGCAATCAGCCCCAGCATTTT. Protein product: CASSLAGYSNQPQHF.

The rearrangement links TRBV11-2 to TRBJ2-3, with D maybe TRBD2 (5 bases). Germline V gives CDR1 SGHAT, CDR2 FQNNGV. The V end lost 0 bases, the J end lost 7 bases, and 14 bases lay between the germline ends. This CDR3 is 15 amino acids long. DNA of the CDR3: TGTGCCAGCAGCTTAGATGCCCGGGATATAAATACGCAGTATTTT. Encoded protein: CASSLDARDINTQYF.

This clone has just one count. The J gene is TRBJ2-7, the V gene TRBV11-2; D is possibly TRBD2 (5 bases). The CDR3 loop spans 12 amino acids. CDR1 and CDR2 (germline): SGHAT, FQNNGV. Trimming left V 4 bases short and J 2 bases short, with 6 bases between. The CDR3 nucleotides read TGTGCCAGCAGCTCGGAGGCCTACGAGCAGTACTTC. This gives the protein CASSSEAYEQYF.

V gene TRBV5-4 combines with J gene TRBJ2-1, with D tentatively TRBD2 (6 bases). Trimming pared 4 bases from V and 0 bases from J, leaving 14 bases between. The CDR3 is 16 amino acids. Germline lookup yields CDR1 SGHNT and CDR2 YYREEE (reference sequence). The chain's CDR3 is CASSPRGRNSYNEQFF. The DNA for the CDR3 is TGTGCCAGCAGCCCGCGGGGACGCAACTCCTACAATGAGCAGTTCTTC.

The V call is TRBV4-1, the J call TRBJ2-5; D may be TRBD2 (6 bases). V was trimmed by 4 bases and J by 5 bases, leaving 14 bases between them. This CDR3 comprises 14 residues. From germline, CDR1 is MGHRA and CDR2 YSYEKL. In nucleotides, the CDR3 is TGCGCCAGCAGCCCCAGGAGCGGGCAGGAGACCCAGTACTTC. Protein: CASSPRSGQETQYF.